Sequencing of this T cell receptor beta chain was carried out in a study of OX40 agonist ivuxolimab in advanced cancers. Study-wide context: The study gave patients intravenous ivuxolimab at 0.01 to 10 mg/kg every 2 weeks.

Study-level findings and limits: Some of the lowest clonal expansion was seen in partial responders at 0.1-3.0 mg/kg. Doses of 0.1 to 3.0 mg/kg were accompanied by clonal expansion of CD4+ and CD8+ blood T cells by week 6.

This table comes from immunoSEQ multiplex PCR, and its TCRdb copy is limited to in-frame clones, with some not included. Counted here are about 36,000 clones, about four fifths occurring once; the ten biggest clones make up around 13%. CDR3 length: 14 residues. The V end lost 3 bases, the J end lost 5 bases, and 10 bases lay between the germline ends. Germline CDR1 reads MRHNA; CDR2 reads SNTAGT. Notes on this clone: Antigen unknown.

The sample here was CD4+ or CD8+ T cells sorted from blood, taken in a trial of the OX40 agonist ivuxolimab. The clonotype comes from an adult with an advanced solid tumor such as melanoma, head and neck, liver or kidney cancer. The genes are TRBV6-4 and TRBJ2-2; TRBD1 is a possible D gene (6 bases). CDR3 nucleotides: TGTGCCAGCAGTGAGGGGGCTCGGACCGGGGAGCTGTTTTTT. Amino acids: CASSEGARTGELFF.